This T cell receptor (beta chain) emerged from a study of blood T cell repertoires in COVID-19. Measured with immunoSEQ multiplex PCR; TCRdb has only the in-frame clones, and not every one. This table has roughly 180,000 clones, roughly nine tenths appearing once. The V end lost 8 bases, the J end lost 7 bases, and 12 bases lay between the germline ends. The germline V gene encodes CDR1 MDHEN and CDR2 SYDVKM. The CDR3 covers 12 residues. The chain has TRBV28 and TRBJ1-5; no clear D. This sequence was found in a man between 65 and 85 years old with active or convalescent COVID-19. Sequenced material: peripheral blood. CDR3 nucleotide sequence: TGTGCCAGCCGGCCGGGGATCCAGCCCCAGCATTTT. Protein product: CASRPGIQPQHF.